Below are 20 T cell receptor beta chains sequenced from a single sample in a study of T cells in Graves' hyperthyroidism and ophthalmopathy. The CDR3 regions of TCR beta were amplified from RNA transcripts. An initial round of RT-PCR targeting the TCR CDR3 relied on the HTBI primer set. MiXCR was run by TCRdb on the multiplex PCR reads, yielding one entry per CDR3 protein. The sample includes around 580,000 distinct CDR3 sequences, more than 45% of them seen just once. The sequenced material came from peripheral blood or thyroid tissue (not recorded which). Every receptor here comes from a woman aged 18-29 years with Graves' hyperthyroidism.

This clonotype was detected ten times or more. J is TRBJ1-6 and V is TRBV6-5, with D possibly being TRBD1 (5 bases). This CDR3 has 13 residues. Trimming pared 2 bases from V and 13 bases from J, leaving 12 bases between. Germline values: CDR1 MNHEY, CDR2 SVGAGI. The DNA for the CDR3 is TGTGCCAGCAGTTACGGGGACCACTTTCCCCTCCACTTT. It is translated as CASSYGDHFPLHF.

The sample holds many counts of this clonotype. The chain recombines TRBV6-5 with TRBJ1-4, with TRBD1 matching 7 bases. In germline, CDR1 is MNHEY, CDR2 SVGAGI. V gave up 5 bases and J gave up 8 bases; unmatched junction bases: 5. CDR3 length: 13 amino acids. CDR3 region: CASSRDREEKLFF. CDR3 bases: TGTGCCAGCAGTCGCGACAGGGAAGAAAAACTGTTTTTT.

This clonotype was counted between two and nine times. This chain joins TRBV20-1 and TRBJ1-5; TRBD1 matches 10 bases. The ends lost 6 bases at V and 5 bases at J; junction bases unmatched: 7. The CDR3 extends over 14 amino acids. Germline CDR1 and CDR2: DFQATT and SNEGSKA (reference sequence). The CDR3 protein is CSARTGGNDQPQHF. CDR3 in DNA: TGCAGTGCCCGGACAGGGGGAAATGATCAGCCCCAGCATTTT.

Comment on this clonotype: This may stem from a read error, because a much larger clone lies one nucleotide away. The chain links TRBV20-1 to TRBJ1-1, with D hard to call. The CDR3 contains 12 residues. Germline assignment: CDR1 DFQATT and CDR2 SNEGSKA (reference sequence). The CDR3 loop reads CSARGEVTGAFF. The CDR3 DNA is TGCAGTGCTAGAGGGGAGGTCACTGGAGCTTTCTTT.

In its sample, this clonotype was seen a few times. This may come from a read error, since a much larger clone is one base off. This chain connects TRBV12-3 or TRBV12-4 to TRBJ1-2; D remains ambiguous. The CDR3 has 14 residues. The CDR3 loop reads CAISEGMISRGYTF. The CDR3 DNA is TGTGCCATCAGTGAGGGAATGATATCGAGGGGCTACACCTTC.

A note on this clonotype: This may arise from a read error, as a much more abundant clone is one base away. The V gene is TRBV2, the J gene TRBJ1-2, with TRBD1 identical over 8 bases. Germline CDR1 SNHLY, CDR2 FYNNEI. This CDR3 is built from 14 residues. CDR3 sequence: CTSSAGGFSVGYTF. Here the CDR3 DNA reads TGTACCAGCAGCGCAGGGGGCTTCTCGGTAGGCTACACCTTC.

The CDR3 DNA follows: TGCGCCAGCAGCCAGTCCGCCGGGAGTGAAGCTTTCTTT. Protein product: CASSQSAGSEAFF. The chain combines TRBV4-1 with TRBJ1-1; D gene ambiguous. The CDR3 covers 13 residues. With 3 bases removed from V and 7 bases from J, the gap between germline ends came to 12 bases. Germline-derived CDR1 and CDR2 are MGHRA and YSYEKL.

This clonotype was observed many times. V gene TRBV20-1 combines with J gene TRBJ2-7; D is ambiguous. V shed 0 bases and J shed 5 bases, with 5 bases lying between them. Germline V gene sequence: CDR1 DFQATT, CDR2 SNEGSKA (reference sequence). CDR3 size: 11 residues. The CDR3 sequence is CSAREGDEQYF. The CDR3 nucleotides are TGCAGTGCTAGAGAGGGCGACGAGCAGTACTTC.

V gene TRBV7-2 combines with J gene TRBJ1-1; D remains ambiguous. CDR3 size: 10 residues. CDR1 is SGHTA, CDR2 FQGNSA, per germline. Trimming removed 6 bases at V and 10 bases at J, with 9 bases between. The CDR3 DNA is TGTGCCAGCAGTTCCCGGACAGCTTTCTTT. Translated: CASSSRTAFF. The full variable domain, its missing parts supplied by reference TRBV7-2 and TRBJ1-1, is GAGVSQSPSNKVTEKGKDVELRCDPISGHTALYWYRQSLGQGLEFLIYFQGNSAPDKSGLPSDRFSAERTGGSVSTLTIQRTQQEDSAVYLCASSSRTAFFGQGTRLTVV.

V gene TRBV4-1 combines with J gene TRBJ1-5; D is possibly TRBD1 (5 bases). The CDR3 loop spans 12 amino acids. Germline lookup yields CDR1 MGHRA and CDR2 YSYEKL. V dropped 3 bases and J dropped 9 bases, with 9 bases sitting between them. CDR3 amino acids: CASSHGARPQHF. DNA of the CDR3: TGCGCCAGCAGCCACGGGGCGCGGCCCCAGCATTTT.

This clonotype has a count of ten or more. V gene TRBV10-3 combines with J gene TRBJ1-4; 7 bases are shared with TRBD1. The CDR3 contains 13 residues. V gave up 4 bases and J gave up 8 bases; unmatched junction bases: 4. Looked up from germline, CDR1 is ENHRY and CDR2 is SYGVKD. The CDR3 nucleotides are TGTGCCATCAGTGGACAGGGCGGGGAAAAACTGTTTTTT. This translates into CAISGQGGEKLFF.

This clonotype was detected ten times or more. The chain combines TRBV4-3 with TRBJ2-2, with D hard to call. This CDR3 contains 16 residues. The V gene's germline CDR1 is LGHNA and CDR2 YSLEER. Trimming stripped 3 bases from V and 1 base from J, with 12 bases between. Here the CDR3 DNA reads TGCGCCAGCAGCCACCTCGCGAGAGTGAACACCGGGGAGCTGTTTTTT. Translation gives CASSHLARVNTGELFF.

This clonotype was counted at least ten times. The V and J genes are TRBV7-2 and TRBJ1-5; no reliable D call. The CDR3 has 14 amino acids. V was pared by 1 base and J by 4 bases, with 8 bases between. Looked up from germline, CDR1 is SGHTA and CDR2 is FQGNSA. The CDR3 is CASSLEVGNQPQHF. The CDR3 DNA is TGTGCCAGCAGCTTAGAAGTGGGGAATCAGCCCCAGCATTTT.

This clonotype has a count of ten or more. The chain couples TRBV19 to TRBJ1-1; TRBD1 aligns across 7 bases. Germline V lookup: CDR1 LNHDA, CDR2 SQIVND (reference sequence). Trimming cost V 8 bases and J 4 bases; bases outside gene matches: 10. This CDR3 contains 14 residues. Written as DNA, the CDR3 is TGTGCCAGTGCAAACGGGGCAGGGGGCACTGAAGCTTTCTTT. This encodes CASANGAGGTEAFF.

A note on this clonotype: A much larger clone sits a single nucleotide away, making a read error possible. This chain uses TRBV12-3 or TRBV12-4 with TRBJ2-5, with 7 positions matching TRBD2. Unmatched junction bases numbered 8, after V lost 6 bases and J lost 7 bases. This CDR3 is built from 13 residues. The CDR3 DNA is TGTGCCAGCAGCGCGGGAGAGAGGGGGACCCAGTACTTC. Translating gives CASSAGERGTQYF.

This clonotype was observed many times. J is TRBJ2-5 and V is TRBV7-3; 10 bases match TRBD2. Germline V gives CDR1 SGHTA, CDR2 FQGTGA. J was trimmed by 5 bases and V by 4 bases; bases with no gene match: 13. The CDR3 covers 17 residues. CDR3 sequence: CASSSRGGLAGEETQYF. In DNA form, the CDR3 reads TGTGCCAGCAGCTCCAGGGGGGGGCTAGCGGGAGAGGAGACCCAGTACTTC.

This clonotype came up many times. The V and J genes are TRBV2 and TRBJ2-7; the match to TRBD1 covers 10 bases. The CDR3 loop spans 15 amino acids. V lost 7 bases and J lost 3; bases outside the gene matches: 9. Germline V gene lookup returns CDR1 SNHLY and CDR2 FYNNEI. The CDR3 protein is CASISTGTGDYEQYF. The CDR3 nucleotides read TGTGCCAGCATTTCTACCGGGACAGGGGACTACGAGCAGTACTTC.

This clonotype was recorded at least ten times. The chain has TRBV25-1 and TRBJ1-2; D gene ambiguous. CDR1 is MGHDK and CDR2 is SYGVNS in the germline V gene. V was clipped by 5 bases and J by 3 bases, with 28 bases between them. This CDR3 contains 19 residues. DNA of the CDR3: TGTGCCAGCAGTTCTACTGGTCCGAACATACCGAATACCTACTATGGCTACACCTTC. Amino acid sequence: CASSSTGPNIPNTYYGYTF.

About this clonotype itself: One end of the junction does not line up with germline, which may come from a read error. This chain connects TRBV10-3 to TRBJ2-6, with D possibly TRBD2 on 5 matching bases. Looked up from germline, CDR1 is ENHRY and CDR2 is SYGVKD. This CDR3 spans 14 amino acids. The CDR3 DNA follows: TGTGCCATCAGTGAGTCAGTAGGGCCAGGAGGTGAAGCTTTC. As protein: CAISESVGPGGEAF.

The gene calls are TRBV12-3 or TRBV12-4 and TRBJ2-7; TRBD2 aligns across 7 bases. The CDR3 loop spans 15 amino acids. V was pared by 2 bases and J by 0 bases, with 4 bases of the junction left unmatched. The CDR3 nucleotides read TGTGCCAGCAGTTTATTTTGGGGGGGCTCCTACGAGCAGTACTTC. Amino acid sequence: CASSLFWGGSYEQYF.